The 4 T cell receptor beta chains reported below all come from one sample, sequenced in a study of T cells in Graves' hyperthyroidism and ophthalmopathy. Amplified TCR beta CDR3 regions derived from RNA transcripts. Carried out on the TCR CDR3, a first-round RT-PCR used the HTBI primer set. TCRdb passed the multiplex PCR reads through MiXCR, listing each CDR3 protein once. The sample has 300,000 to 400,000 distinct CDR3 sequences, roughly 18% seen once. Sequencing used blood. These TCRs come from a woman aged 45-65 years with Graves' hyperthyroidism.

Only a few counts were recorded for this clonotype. CDR3 in amino acids: CASSSPVQPTEAFF. The DNA of the CDR3 is TGTGCCAGCTCTTCCCCAGTCCAACCCACTGAAGCTTTCTTT. The V and J genes are TRBV6-1 and TRBJ1-1; no clear D. From germline, CDR1 is MNHNS and CDR2 SASEGT. The CDR3 is made up of 14 amino acids. V lost 8 bases to trimming and J lost 4 bases, with 17 bases between them.

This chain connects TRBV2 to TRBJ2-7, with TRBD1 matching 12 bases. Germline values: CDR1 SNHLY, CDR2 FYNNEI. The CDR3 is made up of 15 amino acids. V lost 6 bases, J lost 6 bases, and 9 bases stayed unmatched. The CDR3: CASRPFGTGGGEQYF. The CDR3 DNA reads TGTGCCAGCAGGCCCTTCGGGACAGGGGGCGGCGAGCAGTACTTC.

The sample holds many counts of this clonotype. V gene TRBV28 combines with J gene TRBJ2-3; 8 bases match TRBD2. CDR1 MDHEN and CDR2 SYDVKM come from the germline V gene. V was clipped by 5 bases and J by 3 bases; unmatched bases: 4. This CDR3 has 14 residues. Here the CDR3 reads CASSQRERTDTQYF. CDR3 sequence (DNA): TGTGCCAGCAGTCAGCGGGAGAGGACAGATACGCAGTATTTT.

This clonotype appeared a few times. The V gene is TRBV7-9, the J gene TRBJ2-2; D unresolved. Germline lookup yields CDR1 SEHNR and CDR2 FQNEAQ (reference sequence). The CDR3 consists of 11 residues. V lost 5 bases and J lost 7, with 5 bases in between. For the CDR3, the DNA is TGTGCCAGCAGCCCCCTCGGGGAGCTGTTTTTT. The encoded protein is CASSPLGELFF.